Sequencing of this TCR beta chain was carried out in a study of T cells in Graves' hyperthyroidism and ophthalmopathy. Study results and caveats: Also found in blood were most expanded thyroid clonotypes above 0.001.

This clonotype was detected a few times. Its specificity is unknown. J gave up 2 bases and V 1 base, and 10 bases lay outside the gene matches. The CDR3 consists of 17 residues. CDR1 and CDR2 (germline): WNHNN, SYGVQD (reference sequence). Thyroid ultrasound, orbital computed tomography, clinical symptoms, and serum thyroxine and TRAb underpinned diagnoses. Approximately 9.3 ml of fresh peripheral blood supplied the PBMCs. Researchers amplified the TCR beta CDR3 regions from RNA transcripts. First-round RT-PCR targeting the TCR CDR3 was performed with the HTBI primer set. Using its own MiXCR run on the multiplex PCR reads, TCRdb lists one record per CDR3 protein. The sample has approximately 420,000 distinct CDR3 sequences; more than 13% are singletons.

The chain couples TRBV10-1 to TRBJ2-7; 8 bases fit TRBD1. This sequence originates from a woman between 25 and 40 years old with Graves' hyperthyroidism. Material: blood. The CDR3 DNA reads TGCGCCAGCAGTGAGTTCCGGCACAGGGGGTCCACCTACGAGCAGTACTTC. It encodes CASSEFRHRGSTYEQYF.